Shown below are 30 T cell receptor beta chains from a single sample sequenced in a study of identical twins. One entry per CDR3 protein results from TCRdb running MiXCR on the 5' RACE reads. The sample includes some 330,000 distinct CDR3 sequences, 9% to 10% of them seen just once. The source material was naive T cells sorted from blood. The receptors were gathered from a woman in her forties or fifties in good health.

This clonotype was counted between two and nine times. The CDR3 region is CATSVLPGTQGQYF. CDR3 nucleotides: TGTGCCACCAGTGTCCTCCCCGGGACCCAGGGGCAGTATTTT. The chain is built from TRBV24-1 and TRBJ2-3, with D perhaps assigned TRBD1 or TRBD2 (5 bases each). The V end was cut by 5 bases, the J end by 11 bases, with 19 bases between. The CDR3 length is 14 residues. From germline, CDR1 is KGHDR and CDR2 SFDVKD.

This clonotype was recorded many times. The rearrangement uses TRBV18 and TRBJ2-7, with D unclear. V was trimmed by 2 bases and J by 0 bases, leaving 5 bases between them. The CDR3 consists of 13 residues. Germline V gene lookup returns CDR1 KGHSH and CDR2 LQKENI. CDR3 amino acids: CASSPSDSYEQYV. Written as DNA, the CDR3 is TGTGCCAGCTCACCATCGGACTCCTACGAGCAGTACGTC.

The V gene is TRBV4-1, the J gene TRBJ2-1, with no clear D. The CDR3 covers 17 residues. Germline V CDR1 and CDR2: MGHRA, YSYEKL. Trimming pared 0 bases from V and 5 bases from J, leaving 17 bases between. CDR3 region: CASSQEDRWNLNNEQFF. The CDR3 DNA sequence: TGCGCCAGCAGCCAAGAGGATCGCTGGAACTTGAACAATGAGCAGTTCTTC.

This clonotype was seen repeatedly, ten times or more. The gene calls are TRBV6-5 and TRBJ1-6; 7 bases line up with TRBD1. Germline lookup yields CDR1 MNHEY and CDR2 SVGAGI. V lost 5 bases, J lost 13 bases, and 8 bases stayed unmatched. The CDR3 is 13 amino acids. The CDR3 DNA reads TGTGCCAGCAGTCCCGGGACAGCGTCCCCCCTCCACTTT. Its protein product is CASSPGTASPLHF.

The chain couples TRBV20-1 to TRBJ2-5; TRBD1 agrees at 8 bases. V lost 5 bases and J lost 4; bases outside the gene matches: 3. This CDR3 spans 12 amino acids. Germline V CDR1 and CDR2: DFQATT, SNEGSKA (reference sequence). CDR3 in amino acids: CSARTGPETQYF. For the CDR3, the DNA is TGCAGTGCTCGGACAGGGCCAGAGACCCAGTACTTC.

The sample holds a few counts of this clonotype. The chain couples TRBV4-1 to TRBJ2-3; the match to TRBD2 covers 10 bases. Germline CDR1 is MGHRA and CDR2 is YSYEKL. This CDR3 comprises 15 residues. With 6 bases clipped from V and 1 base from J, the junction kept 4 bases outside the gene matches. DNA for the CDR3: TGCGCCAGCAGTCCTAGCGGGAGCGGCACAGATACGCAGTATTTT. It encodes CASSPSGSGTDTQYF.

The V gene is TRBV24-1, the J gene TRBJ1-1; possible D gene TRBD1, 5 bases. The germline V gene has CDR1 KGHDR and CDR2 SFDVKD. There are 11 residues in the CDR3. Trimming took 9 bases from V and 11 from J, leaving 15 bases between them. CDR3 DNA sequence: TGTGCCACCCGGGAAGGGGAGACGGCTTTCTTT. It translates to CATREGETAFF.

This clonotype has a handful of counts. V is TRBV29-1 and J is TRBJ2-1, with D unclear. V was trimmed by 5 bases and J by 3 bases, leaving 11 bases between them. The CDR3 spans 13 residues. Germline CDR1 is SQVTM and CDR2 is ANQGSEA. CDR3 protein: CSVLGLGYNEQFF. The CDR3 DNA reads TGCAGCGTTCTAGGGTTGGGCTACAATGAGCAGTTCTTC.

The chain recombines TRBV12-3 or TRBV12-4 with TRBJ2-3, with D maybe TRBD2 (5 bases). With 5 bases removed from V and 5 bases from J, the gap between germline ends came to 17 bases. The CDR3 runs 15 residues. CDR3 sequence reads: CASSPNARAGDTQYF. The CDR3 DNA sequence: TGTGCCAGCAGTCCCAACGCGCGGGCAGGAGATACGCAGTATTTT.

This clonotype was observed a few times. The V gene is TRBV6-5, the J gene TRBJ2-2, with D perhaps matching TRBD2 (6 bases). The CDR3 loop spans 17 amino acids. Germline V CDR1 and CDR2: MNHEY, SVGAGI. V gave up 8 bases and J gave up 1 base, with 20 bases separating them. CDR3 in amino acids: CASAVPRGKQNTGELFF. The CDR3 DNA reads TGTGCCAGCGCTGTGCCGCGGGGCAAGCAGAACACCGGGGAGCTGTTTTTT.

This chain's CDR3 is CASSLGTGELSGNTIYF. The CDR3 DNA follows: TGTGCCAGCAGCCTCGGGACAGGCGAATTATCTGGAAACACCATATATTTT. The V call is TRBV4-2, the J call TRBJ1-3; 8 nucleotides line up with TRBD1. V dropped 4 bases and J dropped 1; count of bases not matched to a gene: 9. The CDR3 consists of 17 residues. Germline V gene data show CDR1 as LGHNA and CDR2 as YNFKEQ.

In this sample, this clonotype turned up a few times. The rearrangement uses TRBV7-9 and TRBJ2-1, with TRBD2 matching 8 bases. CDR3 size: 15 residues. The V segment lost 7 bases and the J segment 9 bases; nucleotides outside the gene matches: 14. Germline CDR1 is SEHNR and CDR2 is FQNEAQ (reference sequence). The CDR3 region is CASILGGLAYGEQFF. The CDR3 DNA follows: TGTGCCAGCATCCTAGGCGGACTAGCTTATGGTGAGCAGTTCTTC.

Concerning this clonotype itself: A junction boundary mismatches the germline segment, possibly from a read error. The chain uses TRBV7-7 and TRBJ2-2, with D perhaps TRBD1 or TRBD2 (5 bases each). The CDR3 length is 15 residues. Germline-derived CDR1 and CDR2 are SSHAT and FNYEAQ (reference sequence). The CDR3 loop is CASSLAGTKGGELFF. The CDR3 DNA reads TGTGCTAGCAGCTTAGCCGGGACGAAGGGCGGGGAGCTGTTTTTT.

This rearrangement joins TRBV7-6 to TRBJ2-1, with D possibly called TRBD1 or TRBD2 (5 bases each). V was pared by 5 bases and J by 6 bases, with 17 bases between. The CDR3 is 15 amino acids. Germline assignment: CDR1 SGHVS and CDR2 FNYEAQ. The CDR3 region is CASSPGTPRTNEQFF. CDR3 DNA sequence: TGTGCCAGCAGCCCCGGGACCCCCAGGACCAATGAGCAGTTCTTC.

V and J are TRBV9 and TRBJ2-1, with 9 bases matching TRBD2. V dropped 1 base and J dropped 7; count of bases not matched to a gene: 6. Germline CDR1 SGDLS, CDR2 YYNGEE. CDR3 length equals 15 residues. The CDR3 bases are TGTGCCAGCAGCGTATCTAGCGGGATCTGGAATGAGCAGTTCTTC. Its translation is CASSVSSGIWNEQFF.

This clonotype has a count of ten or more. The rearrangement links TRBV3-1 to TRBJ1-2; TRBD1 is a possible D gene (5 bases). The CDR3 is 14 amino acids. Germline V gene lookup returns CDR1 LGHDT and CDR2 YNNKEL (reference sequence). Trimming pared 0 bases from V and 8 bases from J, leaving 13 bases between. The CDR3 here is CASSQDPGEEGYTF. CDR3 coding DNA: TGTGCCAGCAGCCAAGATCCGGGGGAGGAAGGCTACACCTTC.

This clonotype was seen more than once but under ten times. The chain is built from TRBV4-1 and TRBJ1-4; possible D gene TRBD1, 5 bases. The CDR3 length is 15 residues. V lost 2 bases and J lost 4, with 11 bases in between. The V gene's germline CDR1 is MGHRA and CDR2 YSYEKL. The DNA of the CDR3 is TGCGCCAGCAGCCAAACCGGGACGGGTAATGAAAAACTGTTTTTT. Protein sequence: CASSQTGTGNEKLFF.

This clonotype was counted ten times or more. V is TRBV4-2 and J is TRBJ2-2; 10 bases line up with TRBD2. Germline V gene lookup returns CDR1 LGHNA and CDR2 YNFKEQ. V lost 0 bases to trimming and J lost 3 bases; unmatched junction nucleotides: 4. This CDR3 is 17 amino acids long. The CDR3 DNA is TGTGCCAGCAGCCAAGATCGCCTAGCGGGAGACACCGGGGAGCTGTTTTTT. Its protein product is CASSQDRLAGDTGELFF.

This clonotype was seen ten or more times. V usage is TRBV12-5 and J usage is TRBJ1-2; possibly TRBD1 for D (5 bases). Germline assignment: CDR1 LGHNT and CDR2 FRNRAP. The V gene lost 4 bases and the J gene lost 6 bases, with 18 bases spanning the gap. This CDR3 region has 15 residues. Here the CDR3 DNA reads TGTGCTAGTGGTTCGTTAAAGGGACTGGTTGATGGCTACACCTTC. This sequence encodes CASGSLKGLVDGYTF.

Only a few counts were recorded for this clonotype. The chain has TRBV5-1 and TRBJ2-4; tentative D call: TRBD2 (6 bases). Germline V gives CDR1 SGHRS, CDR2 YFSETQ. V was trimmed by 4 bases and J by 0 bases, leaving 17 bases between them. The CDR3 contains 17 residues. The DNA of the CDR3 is TGCGCCAGCAGCGGGGGACCTGGACTATTAGCCAAAAACATTCAGTACTTC. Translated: CASSGGPGLLAKNIQYF.

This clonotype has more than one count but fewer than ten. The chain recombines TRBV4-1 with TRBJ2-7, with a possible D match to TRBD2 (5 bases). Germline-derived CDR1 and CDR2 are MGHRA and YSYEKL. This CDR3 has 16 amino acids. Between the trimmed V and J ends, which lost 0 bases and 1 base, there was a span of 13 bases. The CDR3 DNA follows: TGCGCCAGCAGCCAAGATAGGACTGCTCAGTCCTACGAGCAGTACTTC. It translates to CASSQDRTAQSYEQYF.

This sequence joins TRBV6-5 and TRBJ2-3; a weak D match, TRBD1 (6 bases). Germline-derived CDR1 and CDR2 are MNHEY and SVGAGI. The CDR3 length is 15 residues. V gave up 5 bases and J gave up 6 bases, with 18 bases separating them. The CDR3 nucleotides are TGTGCCAGCAGTACCAGGGGCGGGCTTCGGGATACGCAGTATTTT. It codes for CASSTRGGLRDTQYF.

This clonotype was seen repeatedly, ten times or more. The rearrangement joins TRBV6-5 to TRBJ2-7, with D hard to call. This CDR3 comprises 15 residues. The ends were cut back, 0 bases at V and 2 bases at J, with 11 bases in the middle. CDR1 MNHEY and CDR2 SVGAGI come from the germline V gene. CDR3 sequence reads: CASSYSAGPTYEQYF. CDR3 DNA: TGTGCCAGCAGTTACTCTGCTGGGCCTACCTACGAGCAGTACTTC.

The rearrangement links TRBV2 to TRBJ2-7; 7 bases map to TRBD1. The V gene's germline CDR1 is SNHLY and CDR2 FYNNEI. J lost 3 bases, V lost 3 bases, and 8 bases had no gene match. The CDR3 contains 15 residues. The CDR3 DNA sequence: TGTGCCAGCAGTGATCCCCCGACAGGGAACTACGAGCAGTACGTC. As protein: CASSDPPTGNYEQYV.

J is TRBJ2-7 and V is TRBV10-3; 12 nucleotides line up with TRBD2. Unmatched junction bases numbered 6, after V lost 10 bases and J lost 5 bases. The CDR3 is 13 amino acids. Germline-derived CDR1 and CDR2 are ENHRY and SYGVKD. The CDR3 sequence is CATRLAGENEQYV. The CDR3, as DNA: TGTGCCACCCGACTAGCGGGAGAAAACGAGCAGTACGTC.

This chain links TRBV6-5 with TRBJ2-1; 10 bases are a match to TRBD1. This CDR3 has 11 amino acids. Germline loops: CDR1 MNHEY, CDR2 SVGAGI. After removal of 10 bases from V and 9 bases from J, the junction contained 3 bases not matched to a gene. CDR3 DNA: TGTGCCACCAGGGACAGGGGTGAGCAGTTCTTC. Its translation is CATRDRGEQFF.

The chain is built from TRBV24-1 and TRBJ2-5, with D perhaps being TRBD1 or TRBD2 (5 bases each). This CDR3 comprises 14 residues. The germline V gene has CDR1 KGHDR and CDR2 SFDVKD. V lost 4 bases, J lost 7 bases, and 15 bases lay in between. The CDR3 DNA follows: TGTGCCACCAGTGAGCTGGCAGTTGGGGGGACCCAGTACTTC. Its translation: CATSELAVGGTQYF.

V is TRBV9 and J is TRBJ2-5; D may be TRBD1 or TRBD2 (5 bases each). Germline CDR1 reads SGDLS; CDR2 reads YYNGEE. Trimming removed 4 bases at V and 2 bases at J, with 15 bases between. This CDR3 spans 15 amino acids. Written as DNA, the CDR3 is TGTGCCAGCAGCCCGAGACGGGACCTACAAGAGACCCAGTACTTC. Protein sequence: CASSPRRDLQETQYF.

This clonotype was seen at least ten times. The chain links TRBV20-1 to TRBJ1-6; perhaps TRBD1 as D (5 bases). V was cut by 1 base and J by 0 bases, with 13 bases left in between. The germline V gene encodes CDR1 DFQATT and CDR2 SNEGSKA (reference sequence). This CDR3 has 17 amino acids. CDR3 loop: CSARVGTPSSYNSPLHF. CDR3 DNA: TGCAGTGCTAGAGTTGGGACCCCAAGCTCCTATAATTCACCCCTCCACTTT.

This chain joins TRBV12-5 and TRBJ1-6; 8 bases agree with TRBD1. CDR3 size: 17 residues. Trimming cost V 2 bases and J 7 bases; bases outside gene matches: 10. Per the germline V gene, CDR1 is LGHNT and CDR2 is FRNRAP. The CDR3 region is CASGLLPWTGSNSPLHF. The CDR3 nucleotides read TGTGCTAGTGGTTTGCTTCCATGGACAGGGTCGAATTCACCCCTCCACTTT.